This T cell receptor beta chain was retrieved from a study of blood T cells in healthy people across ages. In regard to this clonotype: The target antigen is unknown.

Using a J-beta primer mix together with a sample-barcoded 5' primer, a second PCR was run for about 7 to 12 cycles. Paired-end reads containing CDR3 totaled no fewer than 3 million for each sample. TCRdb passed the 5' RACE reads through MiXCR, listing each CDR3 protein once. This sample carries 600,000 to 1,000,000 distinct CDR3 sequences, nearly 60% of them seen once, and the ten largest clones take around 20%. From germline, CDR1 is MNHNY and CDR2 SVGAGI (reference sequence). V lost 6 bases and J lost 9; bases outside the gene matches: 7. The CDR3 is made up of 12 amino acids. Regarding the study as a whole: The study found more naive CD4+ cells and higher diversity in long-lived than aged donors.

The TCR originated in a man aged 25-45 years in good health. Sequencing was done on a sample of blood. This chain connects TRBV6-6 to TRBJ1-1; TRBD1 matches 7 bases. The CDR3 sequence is CASRGGQDKAFF. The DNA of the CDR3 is TGTGCCAGCAGGGGCGGACAGGACAAAGCTTTCTTT.